This TCR beta chain was obtained from a study of post-analysis software for immune sequencing data. Study details: In terms of disease course, relapsing-remitting, secondary progressive and progressive-relapsing multiple sclerosis were included. Study findings and constraints: Patients had higher frequencies than controls of about five TRBV segments, including TRBV5-6, TRBV5-1 and TRBV20-1. Clustering by F measure revealed strong co-clustering among samples prepared together in one batch. The normalized Chao1 diversity of multiple sclerosis patients was significantly lower than that of controls.

This clonotype occurred a few times. Its target is unknown. Per germline, CDR1 LGHNA and CDR2 YSLEER. This CDR3 contains 13 residues. V lost 2 bases to trimming and J lost 5 bases, with 9 bases between them. Unique molecular identifiers were built into the TCR beta cDNA libraries. TCRdb reprocessed the PCR reads with MiXCR, giving one entry per CDR3 protein. The data contain roughly 410,000 distinct CDR3 sequences, less than 35% of them singletons. V gene TRBV4-3 combines with J gene TRBJ2-5; D is ambiguous. Material for sequencing was blood. This receptor was obtained from a girl aged 10-17 years with multiple sclerosis. The CDR3 region is CASSQTASETQYF. In DNA, the CDR3 is TGCGCCAGCAGCCAAACTGCGTCGGAGACCCAGTACTTC.